The rows below give T cell receptor beta chains drawn from one sample of a study of T-cell reconstitution after alpha-beta-depleted transplantation in children. TCRdb reanalysed the PCR reads using MiXCR and keeps one entry per CDR3 protein. The sample shows roughly 400,000 distinct CDR3 sequences, about 40% of them seen only once. Sequencing used PBMCs, obtained before TCRalphabeta/CD19-depleted stem cell transplant. The source of these receptors is a girl aged 2-10 years with aplastic anemia, due to receive a stem cell transplant. Both conserved end residues are part of each CDR3. A D gene is named only where the DNA matches it firmly. Clone size is given for some rows only: seen once, a few or many times, or a class if the clone is expanded.

J	D	V	size	CDR3	DNA
TRBJ2-3	TRBD1	TRBV20-1	-	CSARAYRGGTDTQYF	TGCAGTGCTAGAGCTTACAGGGGAGGCACAGATACGCAGTATTTT
TRBJ2-5	-	TRBV10-3	-	CAEREDPQYF	TGTGCCGAGCGCGAGGATCCCCAGTACTTC
TRBJ1-3	-	TRBV20-1	-	CCARDLSAGSGNTIYF	TGCTGTGCTAGAGATCTTAGCGCGGGGAGCGGAAACACCATATATTTT
TRBJ1-5	TRBD1	TRBV20-1	-	CSAGTGGNQPQHF	TGCAGTGCTGGCACAGGGGGCAATCAGCCCCAGCATTTT
TRBJ2-3	-	TRBV7-2	-	CASSALGGRGTDTQYF	TGTGCCAGCAGCGCCCTAGGGGGGCGCGGCACAGATACGCAGTATTTT
TRBJ1-1	-	TRBV6-5	-	CASSYSVAGGPMNTEAFF	TGTGCCAGCAGTTACTCCGTTGCAGGAGGTCCCATGAACACTGAAGCTTTCTTT
TRBJ2-1	-	TRBV7-3	-	CASSPSLGEDHEQFF	TGTGCCAGCAGCCCGTCCCTGGGGGAGGATCATGAGCAGTTCTTC
TRBJ2-1	TRBD2	TRBV7-2	-	CASSFLGGRYNEQFF	TGTGCCAGCAGCTTCCTCGGCGGGAGGTACAATGAGCAGTTCTTC
TRBJ2-1	-	TRBV12-3/TRBV12-4	-	CASGSTDRYNEQFF	TGTGCCAGCGGGTCGACAGACCGCTACAATGAGCAGTTCTTC
TRBJ1-1	-	TRBV10-2	-	CASRQAPSTEAFF	TGCGCCAGCCGACAGGCCCCCAGCACTGAAGCTTTCTTT
TRBJ2-4	-	TRBV7-6	many	CASSLGGGGQNIQYF	TGTGCCAGCAGCTTAGGGGGAGGGGGCCAAAACATTCAGTACTTC
TRBJ2-1	-	TRBV20-1	few	CSATSGLTNEQFF	TGCAGTGCTACATCGGGACTCACCAATGAGCAGTTCTTC
TRBJ2-7	TRBD2	TRBV20-1	-	CSARWLAGVHYEQYF	TGCAGTGCTAGATGGCTAGCGGGGGTCCACTACGAGCAGTACTTC
TRBJ2-1	-	TRBV2	few	CASSLGQSNEQFF	TGTGCCAGCAGCCTTGGACAGAGCAATGAGCAGTTCTTC
TRBJ2-3	-	TRBV20-1	-	CSAVGQDTQYF	TGCAGTGCCGTGGGTCAAGATACGCAGTATTTT
TRBJ1-2	-	TRBV4-3	many	CASSQDLGPTLRYGYTF	TGCGCCAGCAGCCAAGATCTAGGGCCGACTCTGCGCTATGGCTACACCTTC
TRBJ2-7	-	TRBV5-5	-	CASSLGQFGYYEQYF	TGTGCCAGCAGCTTGGGACAGTTTGGGTACTACGAGCAGTACTTC
TRBJ2-1	-	TRBV12-3/TRBV12-4	-	CASSLELTKQFF	TGTGCCAGCAGTTTAGAACTCACGAAGCAGTTCTTC
TRBJ2-2	TRBD2	TRBV4-2	-	CASSQDLGLGRAGGMGRTGELFF	TGTGCCAGCAGCCAAGATCTAGGGTTGGGACGAGCGGGAGGGATGGGCCGAACCGGGGAGCTGTTTTTT
TRBJ2-3	-	TRBV20-1	-	CSARGATGLSTDTQYF	TGCAGTGCTAGGGGCGCGACAGGCCTTAGCACAGATACGCAGTATTTT
TRBJ2-4	-	TRBV5-1	-	CASSLGTVYPLAKNIQYF	TGCGCCAGCAGCTTGGGGACAGTCTACCCTCTAGCCAAAAACATTCAGTACTTC
TRBJ2-3	TRBD2	TRBV11-2	few	CASSPRTSGRVYSTDTQYF	TGTGCCAGCAGCCCAAGGACTAGCGGGAGGGTCTATAGCACAGATACGCAGTATTTT
TRBJ1-5	-	TRBV6-1	-	CASSKVGIRGSNQPQHF	TGTGCCAGCAGCAAAGTGGGTATTCGTGGTAGCAATCAGCCCCAGCATTTT
TRBJ2-5	TRBD2	TRBV9	-	CASSALGLAGEETQYF	TGTGCCAGCAGTGCCTTGGGACTAGCGGGAGAAGAGACCCAGTACTTC
TRBJ2-5	TRBD1	TRBV5-6	few	CASSLAMGQGGETQYF	TGTGCCAGCAGCTTGGCCATGGGACAGGGGGGGGAGACCCAGTACTTC
TRBJ2-1	-	TRBV11-2	few	CASSLEAFGAVVVDEQFF	TGTGCCAGCAGCTTAGAGGCATTTGGGGCGGTGGTCGTCGATGAGCAGTTCTTC
TRBJ1-1	-	TRBV20-1	once	CSATLNGGAFF	TGCAGTGCTACCCTAAACGGGGGAGCTTTCTTT
TRBJ2-5	TRBD2	TRBV13	many	CASSLGGSGRQETQYF	TGTGCCAGCAGCTTAGGAGGTAGCGGGAGGCAAGAGACCCAGTACTTC
TRBJ2-5	TRBD2	TRBV5-4	many	CASSLGTSGRKTQYF	TGTGCCAGCAGCTTGGGGACTAGCGGGAGAAAGACCCAGTACTTC
TRBJ1-6	TRBD1	TRBV7-2	many	CASTPRTGGSPLHF	TGTGCCAGCACCCCTCGGACAGGCGGGTCGCCCCTCCACTTT
TRBJ2-7	TRBD1	TRBV7-2	many	CASSLTGGLDEQYF	TGTGCCAGCAGCTTAACAGGGGGCCTCGACGAGCAGTACTTC
TRBJ2-1	TRBD2	TRBV10-3	-	CAIRDGLAGYEQFF	TGTGCCATCAGGGACGGACTAGCGGGATATGAGCAGTTCTTC
TRBJ2-7	-	TRBV7-6	-	CASSLEQFVDEQYF	TGTGCCAGCAGCTTAGAACAGTTCGTGGACGAGCAGTACTTC
TRBJ1-6	-	TRBV11-3	-	CASSEGYNSPLHF	TGTGCCAGCAGCGAGGGGTATAATTCACCCCTCCACTTT
TRBJ2-3	TRBD2	TRBV28	-	CASRGGLAGGADTQYF	TGTGCCAGCAGGGGGGGACTAGCGGGAGGGGCAGATACGCAGTATTTT
TRBJ2-5	-	TRBV29-1	-	CSVGWKETQYF	TGCAGCGTTGGGTGGAAAGAGACCCAGTACTTC
TRBJ2-6	-	TRBV20-1	-	CSARDTSYLSEANVLTF	TGCAGTGCTAGAGACACGTCCTATCTTTCTGAGGCCAACGTCCTGACTTTC
TRBJ2-1	-	TRBV3-1	-	CASSGSPAYNEQFF	TGTGCCAGCAGCGGGTCCCCGGCCTACAATGAGCAGTTCTTC
TRBJ2-1	-	TRBV6-5	-	CATGSLTVNEQFF	TGTGCCACCGGTTCTCTGACTGTCAATGAGCAGTTCTTC
TRBJ1-6	-	TRBV4-1	-	CASSHPGSYESPLHF	TGCGCCAGCAGCCACCCCGGGTCTTACGAATCACCCCTCCACTTT
TRBJ1-2	-	TRBV19	-	CASSWRGRAYGYTF	TGTGCCAGTAGTTGGCGGGGGAGGGCCTATGGCTACACCTTC
TRBJ1-1	-	TRBV18	-	CASSPPMNTEAFF	TGTGCCAGCTCACCACCCATGAACACTGAAGCTTTCTTT
TRBJ1-1	-	TRBV27	-	CASSLLGSTEAFF	TGTGCCAGCAGTTTGTTAGGGTCCACTGAAGCTTTCTTT
TRBJ1-2	-	TRBV7-9	few	CASSSLGEGFYGYTF	TGTGCCAGCAGCTCACTCGGTGAGGGATTCTATGGCTACACCTTC
TRBJ2-5	-	TRBV7-2	-	CASSSYSEAQYF	TGTGCCAGCAGCAGCTACAGTGAGGCCCAGTACTTC
TRBJ2-1	-	TRBV19	many	CASNDWDSSYNEQFF	TGTGCCAGTAACGATTGGGATAGCTCCTACAATGAGCAGTTCTTC
TRBJ2-5	TRBD2	TRBV7-3	-	CASSPGLAGVLETQYF	TGTGCCAGCAGCCCTGGGCTAGCGGGAGTGTTGGAGACCCAGTACTTC
TRBJ2-3	-	TRBV7-6	once	CASSLAQISTDTQYF	TGTGCCAGCAGCTTAGCGCAGATTAGCACAGATACGCAGTATTTT
TRBJ1-1	-	TRBV5-1	few	CASSLASNTEAFF	TGCGCCAGCAGCTTGGCCTCGAACACTGAAGCTTTCTTT
TRBJ2-7	TRBD2	TRBV7-9	many	CASSSGPGGYEQYF	TGTGCCAGCAGCTCCGGGCCGGGGGGGTACGAGCAGTACTTC
TRBJ2-3	TRBD2	TRBV5-1	many	CASSMIAGGSTDTQYF	TGCGCCAGCAGCATGATAGCGGGAGGGAGCACAGATACGCAGTATTTT
TRBJ1-2	-	TRBV4-1	-	CASSQGTAYGYTF	TGCGCCAGCAGCCAAGGGACGGCTTATGGCTACACCTTC